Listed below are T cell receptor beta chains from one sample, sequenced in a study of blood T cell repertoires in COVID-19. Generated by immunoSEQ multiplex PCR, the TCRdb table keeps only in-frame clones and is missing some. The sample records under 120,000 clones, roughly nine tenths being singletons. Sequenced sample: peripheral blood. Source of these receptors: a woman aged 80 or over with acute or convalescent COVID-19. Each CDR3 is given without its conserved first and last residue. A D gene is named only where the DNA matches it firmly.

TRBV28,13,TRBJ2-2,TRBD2,ASSSSGGNTGELF
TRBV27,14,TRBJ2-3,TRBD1,ASSKGQAKSTDTQY
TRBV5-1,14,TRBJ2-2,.,ASSLGSGVFHGELF
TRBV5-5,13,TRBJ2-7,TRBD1,ASSNLQGARYEQY
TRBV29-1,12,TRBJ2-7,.,SVEGSGEGYEQY
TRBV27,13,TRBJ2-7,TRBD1,ASSRNRGWAYEQY
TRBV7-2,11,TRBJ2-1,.,ASSGQLYNEQF
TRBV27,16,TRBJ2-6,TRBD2,ASSLWGLAHSGANVLT
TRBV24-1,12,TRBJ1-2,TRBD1,ATSDHDRVWSYT
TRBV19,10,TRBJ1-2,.,ASSPGGYGYT
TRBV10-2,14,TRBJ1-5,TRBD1,ASSEGQGLASQPQH
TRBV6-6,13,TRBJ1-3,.,ASSYHTTSGNTIY
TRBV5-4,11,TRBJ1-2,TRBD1,ASRRGQGTGYT
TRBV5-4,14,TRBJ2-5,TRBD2,ASSPGLAGGQETQY
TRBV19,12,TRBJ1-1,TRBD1,ASCLGTVNTEAF
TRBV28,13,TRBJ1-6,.,ASSLQQGNTRLLH
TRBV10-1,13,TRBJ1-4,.,ASQTRGSPNEKLF
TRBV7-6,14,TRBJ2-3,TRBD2,ASSSGISGNTGTQY
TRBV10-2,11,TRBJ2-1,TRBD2,ASKAGGLNEQF
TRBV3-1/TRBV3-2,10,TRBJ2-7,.,ASSQDYYEQY
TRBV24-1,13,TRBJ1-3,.,ATSDPGSSGNTIY
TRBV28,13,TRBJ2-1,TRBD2,ASSQLTGGPGEQF
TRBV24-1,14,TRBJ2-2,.,ATSDLRTWNTGELF
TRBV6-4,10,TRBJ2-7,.,ASSPGAYEQY
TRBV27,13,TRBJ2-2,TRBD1,ASSHRDRGFGELF
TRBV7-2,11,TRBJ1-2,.,ASSPQLGGGYT
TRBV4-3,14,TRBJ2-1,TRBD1,ASSQYRDRVGNEQF
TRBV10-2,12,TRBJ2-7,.,ASSGQTGFYEQY
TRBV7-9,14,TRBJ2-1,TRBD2,ASSGPGLAGLNEQF
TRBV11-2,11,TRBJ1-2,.,ASSSSSDYGYT
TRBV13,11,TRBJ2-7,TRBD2,ASSGSGGPEQY
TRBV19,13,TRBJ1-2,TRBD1,ASRLGTVYNYGYT
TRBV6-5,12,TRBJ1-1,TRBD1,ASSREQGAIEAF
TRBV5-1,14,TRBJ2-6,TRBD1,ASSRDRGLGANVLT
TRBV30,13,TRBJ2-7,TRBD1,AWSGQWGQNYEQY
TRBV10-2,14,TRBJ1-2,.,ASSEGLIRGFYGYT
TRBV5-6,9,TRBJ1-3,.,ASSSSYTIY
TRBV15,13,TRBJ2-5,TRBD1,ATSRTGEPGQTQY
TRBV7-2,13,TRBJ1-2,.,ASSLSWASVYGYT
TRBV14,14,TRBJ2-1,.,ASSQDLSSGGNEQF
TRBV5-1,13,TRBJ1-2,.,ASSRGQNANYGYT
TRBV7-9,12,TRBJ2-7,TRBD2,ASSLGGGAYEQY
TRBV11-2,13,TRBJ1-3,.,ASSEGHLSGNTIY
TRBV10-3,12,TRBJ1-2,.,AISESAIPYGYT
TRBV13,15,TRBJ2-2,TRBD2,ASSPGGAAPNTGELF
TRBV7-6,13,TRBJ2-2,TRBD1,ATSVGTVNTGELF
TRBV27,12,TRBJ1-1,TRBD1,ASSLDRFGTEAF
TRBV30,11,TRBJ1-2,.,AWSVRSPHGYT
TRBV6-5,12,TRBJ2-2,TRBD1,ASRGTGEAGELF
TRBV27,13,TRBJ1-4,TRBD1,ASSRGTGRNEKLF
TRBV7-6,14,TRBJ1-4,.,ASSLGGGSTNEKLF
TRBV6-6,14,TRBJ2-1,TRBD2,ASSPGTNLAYNEQF
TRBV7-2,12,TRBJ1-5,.,ASSLYGRAQPQH
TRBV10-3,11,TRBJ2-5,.,AISAGNQETQY
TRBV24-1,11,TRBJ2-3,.,ATSPSKSTTQY
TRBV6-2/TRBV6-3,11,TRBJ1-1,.,ASSWNRDTEAF
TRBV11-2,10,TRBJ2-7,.,ASRGQLYEQY
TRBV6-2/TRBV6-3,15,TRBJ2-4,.,ASTPAGVRGGKNIQY
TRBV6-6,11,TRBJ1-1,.,ASSTAMNTEAF
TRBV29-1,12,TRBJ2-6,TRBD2,SVIGLAGANVLT